This T cell receptor (beta chain) was retrieved from a study of T-cell memory formation after mild COVID-19. Study context: The two donors had largely donor-specific TCR clusters. General study findings and limits: Later expanders leaned CD4+, whereas clones that contracted between day 15 and 85 were balanced CD4/CD8. The CD4+ clones that contracted clustered mainly within CM and EM, and the CD8+ clones concentrated in EMRA.

Points on this clonotype: The antigen is undetermined.

5'RACE with constant-segment primers yielded barcoded, UMI-tagged TCR alpha and TCR beta cDNA libraries. TCRdb fed the 5' RACE reads into MiXCR, producing one record per CDR3 protein. The sample shows a few hundred thousand distinct CDR3 sequences, roughly a fifth of them seen only once. V lost 0 bases to trimming and J lost 6 bases, with 9 bases between them. This CDR3 is built from 14 residues. Germline V gene data show CDR1 as MNHEY and CDR2 as SMNVEV (reference sequence). The receptor was derived from a man younger than 30 who had mild COVID-19 (a few samples of this study predate the infection). Cell type and time point are not known. The chain recombines TRBV27 with TRBJ1-5; D is unresolved. The sequenced sample was PBMCs or a T cell subset sorted from them (not recorded which). The CDR3 here is CASSLSDEGQPQHF. As DNA, the CDR3 is TGTGCCAGCAGTTTATCTGACGAAGGTCAGCCCCAGCATTTT.